These 18 T cell receptor beta chains were all obtained from the same sample, sequenced in a study of cytomegalovirus exposure and HLA in healthy donors. PCR amplification relied on 60 Vbeta primers (plus 13 Jbeta primers). The table came from immunoSEQ multiplex PCR; TCRdb's copy has only in-frame clones and leaves some out. The sample holds 95,000 to 150,000 clones, over 60% seen once. The sequenced sample consisted of PBMCs. These receptors came from a middle-aged woman in good health and CMV-seronegative.

Written as DNA, the CDR3 is TGTGCCAGCAGTTTATCTCGGGAACACTCCTACGAGCAGTACTTC. It codes for CASSLSREHSYEQYF. The chain joins TRBV27 to TRBJ2-7; TRBD2 might be the D (5 bases). CDR1 is MNHEY and CDR2 is SMNVEV in the germline V gene (reference sequence). The CDR3 is made up of 15 amino acids. Trimming pared 0 bases from V and 0 bases from J, leaving 9 bases between.

This clone appeared a few times. One end of the junction varies from germline; a read error may be responsible. The genes are TRBV7-9 and TRBJ2-7, with 8 bases aligning to TRBD1. Germline loops: CDR1 SEHNR, CDR2 FQNEAQ (reference sequence). The CDR3 spans 16 residues. The CDR3 sequence: CSSSEGTGRLSYEQYF. CDR3 DNA sequence: TGTTCCAGCAGCGAGGGGACAGGCCGCCTCTCCTACGAGCAGTACTTC.

The V gene is TRBV5-5, the J gene TRBJ2-1; D is unclear. In germline, CDR1 is SGHKS, CDR2 YYEKEE (reference sequence). V was shortened by 6 bases and J by 4 bases, with 17 bases between the two germline ends. The length of the CDR3 is 15 residues. CDR3 DNA: TGTGCCAGCACCAACATGGGCACAGCTTACAATGAGCAGTTCTTC. This sequence encodes CASTNMGTAYNEQFF.

The rearrangement uses TRBV7-6 and TRBJ2-1, with 7 bases lining up with TRBD1. The CDR3 has 14 residues. Trimming removed 5 bases from V and 5 bases from J; junction bases left unmatched: 6. CDR1 is SGHVS, CDR2 FNYEAQ, per germline. CDR3 nucleotides: TGTGCCAGCAGCGCCACAACAGGGGACAATGAGCAGTTCTTC. This codes for CASSATTGDNEQFF.

V gene TRBV27 combines with J gene TRBJ2-7; the D gene is possibly TRBD2 (6 bases). This CDR3 is 14 amino acids long. V lost 3 bases and J 3 bases, leaving 12 bases between the germline ends. From germline, CDR1 is MNHEY and CDR2 SMNVEV (reference sequence). This CDR3 reads CASSFLATRYEQYF. For the CDR3, the DNA is TGTGCCAGCAGTTTCCTAGCGACCCGCTACGAGCAGTACTTC.

The rearrangement links TRBV7-9 to TRBJ1-2, with D perhaps TRBD1 (6 bases). Germline V gene sequence: CDR1 SEHNR, CDR2 FQNEAQ (reference sequence). The CDR3 covers 12 residues. The V gene lost 5 bases and the J gene lost 4 bases, with 8 bases spanning the gap. The CDR3 DNA reads TGTGCCAGCAGCCCAGGGGCCTATGGCTACACCTTC. Translating it yields CASSPGAYGYTF.

In its sample, this clone was seen once. This chain connects TRBV5-1 to TRBJ2-1; 11 positions agree with TRBD2. The CDR3 has 16 residues. Germline assignment: CDR1 SGHRS and CDR2 YFSETQ. J gave up 4 bases and V 0 bases, and 3 bases lay outside the gene matches. This CDR3 reads CASSLVGTSGYNEQFF. As DNA, the CDR3 is TGCGCCAGCAGCTTGGTTGGGACTAGCGGATACAATGAGCAGTTCTTC.

The chain employs TRBV9 and TRBJ2-2; 7 bases line up with TRBD2. Germline trimming cut 0 bases from V and 6 bases from J; bases unmatched to any gene: 8. The CDR3 runs to 16 residues. From germline, CDR1 is SGDLS and CDR2 YYNGEE. CDR3 in DNA: TGTGCCAGCAGCGTAGAAGGACGACTAGCCCCCGGGGAGCTGTTTTTT. As protein: CASSVEGRLAPGELFF.

V gene TRBV28 combines with J gene TRBJ2-3, with TRBD1 matching 8 bases. Germline V CDR1 and CDR2: MDHEN, SYDVKM. This CDR3 is 12 amino acids long. After removal of 10 bases from V and 6 bases from J, the junction contained 6 bases not matched to a gene. In DNA, the CDR3 is TGTGCCAACGCAGGGGGCGCGGATACGCAGTATTTT. Translating it yields CANAGGADTQYF.

This chain joins TRBV9 and TRBJ1-3, with D possibly TRBD1 on 6 matching bases. Germline V gene data show CDR1 as SGDLS and CDR2 as YYNGEE. With 3 bases removed from V and 1 base from J, the gap between germline ends came to 11 bases. CDR3 length: 15 residues. In nucleotides, the CDR3 is TGTGCCAGCAGCGCGTCACAGGGATCTGGAAACACCATATATTTT. Encoded protein: CASSASQGSGNTIYF.

The gene calls are TRBV11-3 and TRBJ1-1; D gene ambiguous. The CDR3 totals 13 residues. Germline CDR1 and CDR2: SGHNT and YENEEA. Trimming stripped 0 bases from V and 4 bases from J, with 6 bases between. CDR3 sequence (DNA): TGTGCCAGCAGCTTAGAATCAGGCACTGAAGCTTTCTTT. This sequence encodes CASSLESGTEAFF.

This clone has only a few counts. The chain recombines TRBV5-6 with TRBJ2-5, with 11 positions matching TRBD2. The V gene's germline CDR1 is SGHDT and CDR2 YYEEEE. This CDR3 is built from 17 residues. V trimming: 4 bases; J trimming: 2 bases; junction bases outside the gene matches: 10. In DNA form, the CDR3 reads TGTGCCAGCAGCCCCAAACCCGGGACTAGCGGACAAGAGACCCAGTACTTC. Protein product: CASSPKPGTSGQETQYF.

CDR3 residues: CASSFQILAGGRTDTQYF. The CDR3 DNA follows: TGTGCCAGCAGTTTCCAAATTCTAGCGGGAGGACGCACAGATACGCAGTATTTT. The chain couples TRBV27 to TRBJ2-3; the match to TRBD2 covers 11 bases. The V and J ends lost 3 bases and 1 base, in that order; junction bases with no gene match: 9. The germline V gene encodes CDR1 MNHEY and CDR2 SMNVEV (reference sequence). The CDR3 is 18 residues long.

The chain recombines TRBV27 with TRBJ2-3; 7 nucleotides align to TRBD1. The CDR3 runs 13 residues. V gave up 6 bases and J gave up 3 bases; unmatched junction bases: 3. Germline CDR1 reads MNHEY; CDR2 reads SMNVEV (reference sequence). The CDR3 region has the DNA TGTGCCAGCAGGCCGACAGGGACAGATACGCAGTATTTT. Protein: CASRPTGTDTQYF.

The chain has TRBV19 and TRBJ2-5; D remains ambiguous. Germline V gives CDR1 LNHDA, CDR2 SQIVND (reference sequence). V was trimmed by 6 bases and J by 1 base, leaving 12 bases between them. This CDR3 is built from 14 residues. For the CDR3, the DNA is TGTGCCAGTAGCCCCCTGGGCAGCCAAGAGACCCAGTACTTC. It specifies CASSPLGSQETQYF. Full variable domain (missing parts from reference TRBV19 and TRBJ2-5): DGGITQSPKYLFRKEGQNVTLSCEQNLNHDAMYWYRQDPGQGLRLIYYSQIVNDFQKGDIAEGYSVSREKKESFPLTVTSAQKNPTAFYLCASSPLGSQETQYFGPGTRLLVL.

This clone was detected a few times. This chain connects TRBV27 to TRBJ2-1; 9 bases fit TRBD2. Looked up from germline, CDR1 is MNHEY and CDR2 is SMNVEV (reference sequence). V was clipped by 2 bases and J by 0 bases; unmatched bases: 8. The CDR3 has 18 amino acids. CDR3 region: CASSLVGLASSSYNEQFF. CDR3 nucleotides: TGTGCCAGCAGTTTAGTAGGACTAGCGTCGAGCTCCTACAATGAGCAGTTCTTC.

The chain couples TRBV11-2 to TRBJ2-7; the D gene is possibly TRBD2 (6 bases). CDR1 is SGHAT and CDR2 is FQNNGV in the germline V gene. Deletions cut 1 base from V and 0 bases from J, with 10 bases between. The CDR3 has 15 amino acids. The CDR3 is CASSLGAGPSYEQYF. In DNA form, the CDR3 reads TGTGCCAGCAGCTTAGGAGCGGGTCCCTCCTACGAGCAGTACTTC.

Here the CDR3 reads CASSLVGGTDTQYF. The CDR3 bases are TGTGCCAGCAGTTTAGTCGGGGGCACAGATACGCAGTATTTT. The rearrangement links TRBV28 to TRBJ2-3; the D gene is possibly TRBD2 (5 bases). There are 14 residues in the CDR3. Germline V gives CDR1 MDHEN, CDR2 SYDVKM. Trimming stripped 2 bases from V and 1 base from J, with 7 bases between.